The 20 T cell receptor beta chains below come from one sample, sequenced in a study of T cells in Graves' hyperthyroidism and ophthalmopathy (dated by TCRdb to the late 2010s). Library creation used multiplex PCR. Reads for this sample came from an Illumina HiSeq 2000. The TCR beta CDR3 regions were amplified from the RNA transcripts. The first round of RT-PCR for the TCR CDR3 was performed with the HTBI primer set and the Qiagen OneStep RT-PCR kit. Using fastp trimming at Q25 and MiXCR clonotype assembly, TCRdb reanalyzed the public sequencing data and kept in-frame beta chains. Entries are consolidated by CDR3 protein sequence, retaining the most common genes and DNA. For this sample there are about 380,000 distinct CDR3 sequences; 11% to 15% appear just once. 9.5% to 11% of the sample lies in the top ten. The sequencing input was blood. The origin of the receptors is a woman in her fifties or sixties with Graves' hyperthyroidism.

This clonotype was counted between two and nine times. This rearrangement joins TRBV18 to TRBJ2-7; 7 bases fit TRBD2. V lost 2 bases, J lost 5 bases, and 3 bases stayed unmatched. This CDR3 contains 13 residues. Germline V CDR1 and CDR2: KGHSH, LQKENI. CDR3 loop: CASSPAGAHEQYF. The CDR3 region has the DNA TGTGCCAGCTCACCAGCGGGAGCCCACGAGCAGTACTTC.

This clonotype has a handful of counts. V usage is TRBV20-1 and J usage is TRBJ2-7, with no clear D. CDR3 length equals 12 residues. The germline V gene has CDR1 DFQATT and CDR2 SNEGSKA (reference sequence). Trimming took 6 bases from V and 3 from J, leaving 12 bases between them. The CDR3 loop reads CSAQLTDYEQYF. In DNA, the CDR3 is TGCAGTGCCCAACTTACTGACTACGAGCAGTACTTC.

At least ten counts were recorded for this clonotype. The chain joins TRBV15 to TRBJ1-5; 12 positions match TRBD1. The V and J ends lost 5 bases and 6 bases, in that order; junction bases with no gene match: 8. The CDR3 is 16 amino acids. Germline V lookup: CDR1 LNHNV, CDR2 YYDKDF (reference sequence). The CDR3 DNA reads as TGTGCCACCAGCGGTTCCGGGACAGGGGGCACTCAGCCCCAGCATTTT. Translated, it gives CATSGSGTGGTQPQHF.

This clonotype was seen many times. This sequence joins TRBV7-8 and TRBJ1-5; 9 nucleotides align to TRBD1. The CDR3 length is 15 residues. Germline assignment: CDR1 SGHVS and CDR2 FQNEAQ. V gave up 0 bases and J gave up 7 bases; unmatched junction bases: 4. The CDR3 bases are TGTGCCAGCAGCTTAGCGGGACAGGGAGGGCAGCCCCAGCATTTT. Residues: CASSLAGQGGQPQHF.

This clonotype was counted at least ten times. In DNA form, the CDR3 reads TGTGCCAGTAGCCTTAGGACAGGGAACACTGAAGCTTTCTTT. This gives the protein CASSLRTGNTEAFF. The rearrangement uses TRBV19 and TRBJ1-1; 7 bases are a match to TRBD1. The trim removed 6 bases at V and 1 base at J, leaving 5 bases unmatched. CDR3 length: 14 residues. Germline CDR1 and CDR2: LNHDA and SQIVND (reference sequence). The full variable domain, in which reference TRBV19 and TRBJ1-1 provide the parts outside the CDR3, is DGGITQSPKYLFRKEGQNVTLSCEQNLNHDAMYWYRQDPGQGLRLIYYSQIVNDFQKGDIAEGYSVSREKKESFPLTVTSAQKNPTAFYLCASSLRTGNTEAFFGQGTRLTVV.

This clonotype was observed a handful of times. V usage is TRBV14 and J usage is TRBJ2-5, with a tentative D call TRBD2 (6 bases). The germline V gene encodes CDR1 SGHDN and CDR2 FVKESK. This CDR3 is 13 amino acids long. V gave up 3 bases and J gave up 4 bases, with 9 bases separating them. CDR3 in amino acids: CASSQGGSETQYF. DNA for the CDR3: TGTGCCAGCAGCCAGGGGGGTTCAGAGACCCAGTACTTC. Full variable domain (missing parts from reference TRBV14 and TRBJ2-5): EAGVTQFPSHSVIEKGQTVTLRCDPISGHDNLYWYRRVMGKEIKFLLHFVKESKQDESGMPNNRFLAERTGGTYSTLKVQPAELEDSGVYFCASSQGGSETQYFGPGTRLLVL.

This sequence joins TRBV5-6 and TRBJ1-5; D is undetermined. V shed 2 bases and J shed 0 bases, with 9 bases lying between them. The CDR3 is made up of 15 amino acids. The germline V gene has CDR1 SGHDT and CDR2 YYEEEE. In DNA, the CDR3 is TGTGCCAGCAGCTTTGTAGACGATAGCAATCAGCCCCAGCATTTT. It yields the protein CASSFVDDSNQPQHF.

This clonotype was counted ten times or more. The chain couples TRBV12-3 or TRBV12-4 to TRBJ2-3, with 8 bases identical to TRBD2. CDR3 size: 15 residues. The J segment lost 0 bases and the V segment lost 8 bases, leaving 7 bases of the junction unmatched. CDR3: CASQAGAGSTDTQYF. CDR3 bases: TGTGCCAGCCAAGCGGGAGCGGGGAGCACAGATACGCAGTATTTT.

This chain uses TRBV28 with TRBJ2-2; 7 positions match TRBD1. The J segment lost 7 bases and the V segment lost 5 bases, leaving 10 bases of the junction unmatched. Germline V lookup: CDR1 MDHEN, CDR2 SYDVKM. The CDR3 is made up of 15 amino acids. The CDR3 is CASSPIDRVDGELFF. As DNA, the CDR3 is TGTGCCAGCAGTCCCATCGACAGGGTTGACGGGGAGCTGTTTTTT.

The chain uses TRBV19 and TRBJ1-2; D is perhaps TRBD1 (6 bases). CDR1 and CDR2 (germline): LNHDA, SQIVND (reference sequence). V shed 1 base and J shed 1 base, with 13 bases lying between them. CDR3 size: 16 residues. The CDR3 reads CASSIGTGRDNYGYTF. CDR3 nucleotide sequence: TGTGCCAGTAGTATAGGTACAGGGCGGGATAACTATGGCTACACCTTC.

This clonotype was detected ten times or more. This chain links TRBV2 with TRBJ2-3; D is uncertain. Per germline, CDR1 SNHLY and CDR2 FYNNEI. V shed 2 bases and J shed 0 bases, with 6 bases lying between them. CDR3 length: 14 residues. DNA of the CDR3: TGTGCCAGCAGTGAATTAATTAGCACAGATACGCAGTATTTT. Protein: CASSELISTDTQYF.

The chain is built from TRBV29-1 and TRBJ2-5; D is unresolved. V was shortened by 2 bases and J by 2 bases, with 9 bases between the two germline ends. Looked up from germline, CDR1 is SQVTM and CDR2 is ANQGSEA. The CDR3 is 13 amino acids. CDR3 DNA sequence: TGCAGCGTTGAAAGAACTAAACAAGAGACCCAGTACTTC. Translation gives CSVERTKQETQYF. Full variable domain (outside the CDR3, taken from reference TRBV29-1 and TRBJ2-5): SAVISQKPSRDICQRGTSLTIQCQVDSQVTMMFWYRQQPGQSLTLIATANQGSEATYESGFVIDKFPISRPNLTFSTLTVSNMSPEDSSIYLCSVERTKQETQYFGPGTRLLVL.

This clonotype was detected only a few times. The V and J genes are TRBV12-3 or TRBV12-4 and TRBJ2-2; 13 bases agree with TRBD2. The V segment lost 5 bases and the J segment 4 bases; nucleotides outside the gene matches: 4. This CDR3 region has 16 residues. The DNA of the CDR3 is TGTGCCAGCAGTCCGGGGACTAGCGGGGTCACCGGGGAGCTGTTTTTT. Translation: CASSPGTSGVTGELFF.

This clonotype was seen ten or more times. The chain carries TRBV7-9 and TRBJ2-1, with 8 bases lining up with TRBD1. V lost 5 bases to trimming and J lost 3 bases; unmatched junction nucleotides: 6. The CDR3 sequence is 15 residues long. The germline V gene has CDR1 SEHNR and CDR2 FQNEAQ (reference sequence). This chain's CDR3 is CASSGWGQVYNEQFF. The CDR3 DNA follows: TGTGCCAGCAGCGGATGGGGACAGGTCTACAATGAGCAGTTCTTC.

V is TRBV18 and J is TRBJ1-2; 9 bases line up with TRBD1. The length of the CDR3 is 15 residues. Trimming cost V 0 bases and J 6 bases; bases outside gene matches: 5. The germline CDR1 and CDR2 sequences are KGHSH and LQKENI. The CDR3 here is CASSPPVQGANGYTF. The CDR3 DNA is TGTGCCAGCTCACCACCGGTACAGGGGGCGAATGGCTACACCTTC.

This chain connects TRBV9 to TRBJ1-2; unclear D gene. This CDR3 spans 15 amino acids. The V and J ends lost 0 bases and 6 bases respectively, with 15 bases between them. Per the germline V gene, CDR1 is SGDLS and CDR2 is YYNGEE. The CDR3 spells CASSVGSWTGNGYTF. CDR3 DNA sequence: TGTGCCAGCAGCGTAGGGTCCTGGACGGGAAATGGCTACACCTTC. Full variable domain (remainder filled in from reference TRBV9 and TRBJ1-2): DSGVTQTPKHLITATGQRVTLRCSPRSGDLSVYWYQQSLDQGLQFLIQYYNGEERAKGNILERFSAQQFPDLHSELNLSSLELGDSALYFCASSVGSWTGNGYTFGSGTRLTVV.

This clonotype was detected only a few times. The chain joins TRBV3-1 to TRBJ2-5, with D maybe TRBD2 (6 bases). The CDR3 spans 15 residues. V was shortened by 1 base and J by 4 bases, with 13 bases between the two germline ends. CDR1 is LGHDT and CDR2 is YNNKEL in the germline V gene (reference sequence). DNA of the CDR3: TGTGCCAGCAGCCAAGGACTGATGGGGGGAGAGACCCAGTACTTC. This sequence encodes CASSQGLMGGETQYF.

At least ten counts were recorded for this clonotype. The rearrangement joins TRBV28 to TRBJ1-1; TRBD1 might be the D (5 bases). The ends were cut back, 6 bases at V and 3 bases at J, with 17 bases in the middle. The CDR3 sequence is 15 residues long. Germline CDR1 reads MDHEN; CDR2 reads SYDVKM. The CDR3 protein is CASSYIQGFYTEAFF. CDR3 coding DNA: TGTGCCAGCAGCTACATCCAGGGTTTTTACACTGAAGCTTTCTTT. The whole variable domain, remainder taken from reference TRBV28 and TRBJ1-1, is DVKVTQSSRYLVKRTGEKVFLECVQDMDHENMFWYRQDPGLGLRLIYFSYDVKMKEKGDIPEGYSVSREKKERFSLILESASTNQTSMYLCASSYIQGFYTEAFFGQGTRLTVV.

This clonotype was counted many times. This rearrangement joins TRBV7-3 to TRBJ1-4; no reliable D call. The CDR3 spans 16 residues. Germline-derived CDR1 and CDR2 are SGHTA and FQGTGA. V gave up 3 bases and J gave up 4 bases, with 15 bases separating them. The DNA for the CDR3 is TGTGCCAGCAGCTTCAGCCCCTCCCGCGATAATGAAAAACTGTTTTTT. It encodes CASSFSPSRDNEKLFF. Filled out from reference TRBV7-3 and TRBJ1-4, the complete variable domain reads GAGVSQTPSNKVTEKGKYVELRCDPISGHTALYWYRQSLGQGPEFLIYFQGTGAADDSGLPNDRFFAVRPEGSVSTLKIQRTERGDSAVYLCASSFSPSRDNEKLFFGSGTQLSVL.

The V gene is TRBV4-2, the J gene TRBJ2-7; a weak D match, TRBD2 (6 bases). The CDR3 spans 15 residues. Deletions cut 3 bases from V and 3 bases from J, with 15 bases between. Germline CDR1 is LGHNA and CDR2 is YNFKEQ. The CDR3 region has the DNA TGTGCCAGCAGCCAGGGCCGGGAGCGATACTACGAGCAGTACTTC. This codes for CASSQGRERYYEQYF.